The clone carrying this TCR beta chain was seen many times. The CDR3 extends over 12 amino acids. The germline V and J ends were trimmed by 10 bases and 2 bases, with 10 bases remaining between them. Per the germline V gene, CDR1 is SNHLY and CDR2 is FYNNEI. This sample is drawn from a study of HIV-infected patients and healthy controls. Whole blood was used without fractionation, so all unsorted peripheral T cells were included. Alpha and beta constant-region primers primed reverse transcription of around 540 ng RNA. Each of the alpha and beta chains got its own library through chain-specific third strand synthesis with indices. A single record per CDR3 protein comes from TCRdb applying MiXCR to the 5' RACE reads. The sample lists some 10,000 distinct CDR3 sequences; around 8% were seen once.

The material sequenced was blood. The rearrangement uses TRBV2 and TRBJ2-3; D is unclear. This TCR derives from an adult in good health. CDR3 nucleotides: TGTGCCACCAAGGACGACACAGATACGCAGTATTTT. It codes for CATKDDTDTQYF.